The next 17 T cell receptor beta chains were all read from a single sample in a study of blood T cell repertoires in COVID-19 (dated by TCRdb to the early 2020s). Library preparation employed the immunoSEQ multiplex PCR assay. TCRdb re-hosts the immuneACCESS table, in-frame sequences only. Its copies lack some clones; in the studies checked, an unresolved V gene accounts for under half of them, and the cause for the rest is not known. The sample profile shows roughly 120,000 clones; 84% of them were found once. The top ten hold 6.6% of the sample. Input material: peripheral blood. The receptors were gathered from a woman between 45 and 60 years old with acute or convalescent COVID-19.

The chain joins TRBV19 to TRBJ2-6; 7 nucleotides agree with TRBD2. Germline V gene sequence: CDR1 LNHDA, CDR2 SQIVND (reference sequence). Trimming took 4 bases from V and 2 from J; bases not matched to a gene: 5. This CDR3 has 16 residues. CDR3 region: CASSKGRVAGANVLTF. CDR3 coding DNA: TGTGCCAGTAGTAAGGGGAGGGTAGCTGGGGCCAACGTCCTGACTTTC.

The J gene is TRBJ1-1, the V gene TRBV19; 8 positions match TRBD1. Losses at the gene ends were 5 bases for V and 1 base for J; bases not matched to a gene: 9. Germline values: CDR1 LNHDA, CDR2 SQIVND (reference sequence). The CDR3 is 16 residues long. The CDR3 DNA follows: TGTGCCAGTAGTCCGCGGACAGGGAGGGGGAACACTGAAGCTTTCTTT. Translating it yields CASSPRTGRGNTEAFF.

In its sample, this clone was seen a few times. This chain links TRBV25-1 with TRBJ1-4; 7 bases agree with TRBD1. The J segment lost 11 bases and the V segment lost 6 bases, leaving 15 bases of the junction unmatched. The CDR3 is made up of 15 amino acids. The germline V gene has CDR1 MGHDK and CDR2 SYGVNS. DNA for the CDR3: TGTGCCAGCAGCCCCCGGGACAGCAAAGGGGTGAAACTGTTTTTT. Translation gives CASSPRDSKGVKLFF.

V and J are TRBV6-5 and TRBJ2-7; TRBD2 might be the D (5 bases). V was clipped by 10 bases and J by 0 bases, with 16 bases between them. CDR3 length equals 14 residues. Germline V gene sequence: CDR1 MNHEY, CDR2 SVGAGI. The CDR3 DNA is TGTGCCACCGGAGTCCCGGGAACCTCCTACGAGCAGTACTTC. It is translated as CATGVPGTSYEQYF.

Only one count was recorded for this clone. The chain employs TRBV6-1 and TRBJ2-7, with a possible D match to TRBD2 (6 bases). There are 15 residues in the CDR3. The V end lost 2 bases, the J end lost 0 bases, and 11 bases lay between the germline ends. The germline V gene has CDR1 MNHNS and CDR2 SASEGT. CDR3 sequence (DNA): TGTGCCAGCAGTGAACGGGGGACCAACTCCTACGAGCAGTACTTC. It is translated as CASSERGTNSYEQYF.

This clone has a handful of counts. V gene TRBV29-1 combines with J gene TRBJ2-7; weak D call: TRBD2 (5 bases). V was pared by 6 bases and J by 8 bases, with 11 bases between. Germline values: CDR1 SQVTM, CDR2 ANQGSEA. The CDR3 has 10 residues. In DNA form, the CDR3 reads TGCAGCGTGCTGGAGGTAAAGCAGTACTTC. Residues: CSVLEVKQYF.

CDR3 residues: CASKQPNTEAFF. The CDR3 nucleotides are TGTGCCAGCAAACAGCCGAACACTGAAGCTTTCTTT. The J gene is TRBJ1-1, the V gene TRBV2, with D unresolved. The germline gives CDR1 SNHLY, CDR2 FYNNEI. With 7 bases removed from V and 1 base from J, the gap between germline ends came to 7 bases. The CDR3 has 12 amino acids. The variable domain in full, with the rest retrieved from reference TRBV2 and TRBJ1-1, is EPEVTQTPSHQVTQMGQEVILRCVPISNHLYFYWYRQILGQKVEFLVSFYNNEISEKSEIFDDQFSVERPDGSNFTLKIRSTKLEDSAMYFCASKQPNTEAFFGQGTRLTVV.

The chain uses TRBV6-5 and TRBJ1-1, with D perhaps TRBD1 (5 bases). CDR1 MNHEY and CDR2 SVGAGI come from the germline V gene. This CDR3 contains 13 residues. Trimming took 6 bases from V and 5 from J, leaving 13 bases between them. The CDR3 loop reads CASSPGGETEAFF. The CDR3, as DNA: TGTGCCAGCAGCCCCGGAGGGGAAACTGAAGCTTTCTTT.

The chain recombines TRBV30 with TRBJ2-7; the D gene is possibly TRBD1 (6 bases). Germline V CDR1 and CDR2: GTSNPN, SVGIG (reference sequence). Between the trimmed V and J ends, which lost 0 bases and 2 bases, there was a span of 11 bases. The CDR3 is 14 amino acids. The CDR3 region is CAWSVQGTPYEQYF. The CDR3 DNA is TGTGCCTGGAGTGTACAGGGAACCCCCTACGAGCAGTACTTC.

The chain joins TRBV19 to TRBJ1-2; 7 nucleotides agree with TRBD1. CDR3 length equals 15 residues. V lost 6 bases to trimming and J lost 1 base; unmatched junction nucleotides: 8. Germline V gene sequence: CDR1 LNHDA, CDR2 SQIVND (reference sequence). The CDR3 DNA is TGTGCCAGTAGCAGGGGGGAGAGGAATAACTATGGCTACACCTTC. Translation: CASSRGERNNYGYTF.

The rearrangement uses TRBV19 and TRBJ2-4, with 9 bases fitting TRBD1. V shed 5 bases and J 0 bases; nucleotides not matched to a gene: 5. CDR3 length: 16 residues. Germline V CDR1 and CDR2: LNHDA, SQIVND (reference sequence). The CDR3 DNA reads TGTGCCAGTAGTGCGGGGACAGGGTCAGCCAAAAACATTCAGTACTTC. It encodes CASSAGTGSAKNIQYF.

This chain uses TRBV11-1 with TRBJ2-1; 13 nucleotides line up with TRBD2. Trimming took 9 bases from V and 9 from J; bases not matched to a gene: 8. The CDR3 consists of 14 residues. Germline lookup yields CDR1 SGHAT and CDR2 FQDESV (reference sequence). For the CDR3, the DNA is TGTGCCAGTGGACTAGCGGGGGCCCCTGGTGAGCAGTTCTTC. It translates to CASGLAGAPGEQFF.

The rearrangement links TRBV2 to TRBJ1-5; the match to TRBD1 covers 10 bases. Germline CDR1 and CDR2: SNHLY and FYNNEI. The length of the CDR3 is 15 residues. Trimming at V came to 7 bases and at J to 4 bases, leaving 7 bases not matched to a gene. For the CDR3, the DNA is TGTGCCAGCACGGGACGGACAGGGGGAAATCAGCCCCAGCATTTT. As protein: CASTGRTGGNQPQHF.

The chain recombines TRBV18 with TRBJ2-3; D is uncertain. Germline lookup yields CDR1 KGHSH and CDR2 LQKENI. V was trimmed by 6 bases and J by 3 bases, leaving 10 bases between them. The CDR3 covers 13 residues. The CDR3 DNA sequence: TGTGCCAGCTCTGAGCTAAGTACAGATACGCAGTATTTT. Translation gives CASSELSTDTQYF.

CDR3 residues: CASSPPDLRGTQYF. In nucleotides, the CDR3 is TGTGCCAGCTCACCCCCGGACCTGCGGGGGACCCAGTACTTC. This rearrangement joins TRBV18 to TRBJ2-5; tentative D call: TRBD2 (6 bases). The CDR3 has 14 residues. The germline V gene has CDR1 KGHSH and CDR2 LQKENI. The ends were cut back, 3 bases at V and 7 bases at J, with 15 bases in the middle. The variable domain in full, completed from reference TRBV18 and TRBJ2-5, reads NAGVMQNPRHLVRRRGQEARLRCSPMKGHSHVYWYRQLPEEGLKFMVYLQKENIIDESGMPKERFSAEFPKEGPSILRIQQVVRGDSAAYFCASSPPDLRGTQYFGPGTRLLVL.

J is TRBJ1-1 and V is TRBV6-2 or TRBV6-3; 9 positions match TRBD1. The CDR3 is 14 amino acids. The germline CDR1 and CDR2 sequences are MNHEY and SVGEGT. V was pared by 6 bases and J by 8 bases, with 10 bases of the junction left unmatched. The CDR3 region has the DNA TGTGCCAGCAGCCGCCACCGGGACAGGGAGGAAGCTTTCTTT. It yields the protein CASSRHRDREEAFF.

The rearrangement uses TRBV28 and TRBJ1-1; 10 positions agree with TRBD1. The CDR3 is 16 residues long. After removal of 4 bases from V and 4 bases from J, the junction contained 9 bases not matched to a gene. CDR1 MDHEN and CDR2 SYDVKM come from the germline V gene. CDR3: CASSSHIDRGLTEAFF. Here the CDR3 DNA reads TGTGCCAGCAGTTCCCATATAGACAGGGGGCTCACTGAAGCTTTCTTT.